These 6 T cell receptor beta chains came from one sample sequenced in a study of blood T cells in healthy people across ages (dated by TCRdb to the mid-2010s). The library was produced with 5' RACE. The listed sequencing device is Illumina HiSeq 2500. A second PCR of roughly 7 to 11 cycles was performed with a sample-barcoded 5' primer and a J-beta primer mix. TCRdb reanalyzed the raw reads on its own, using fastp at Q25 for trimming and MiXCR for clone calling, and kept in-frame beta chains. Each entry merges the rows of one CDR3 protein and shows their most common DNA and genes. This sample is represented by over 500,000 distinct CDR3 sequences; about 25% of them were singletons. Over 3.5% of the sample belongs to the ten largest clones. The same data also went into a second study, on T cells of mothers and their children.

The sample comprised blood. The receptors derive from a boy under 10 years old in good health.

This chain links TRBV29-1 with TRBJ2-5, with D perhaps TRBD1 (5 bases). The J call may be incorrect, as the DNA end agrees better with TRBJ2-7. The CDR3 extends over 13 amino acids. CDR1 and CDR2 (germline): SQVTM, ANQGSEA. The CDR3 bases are TGCAGCGTCGTTGACAGCGCAGCCTACGAGCAGTACTTC. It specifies CSVVDSAAYEQYF.

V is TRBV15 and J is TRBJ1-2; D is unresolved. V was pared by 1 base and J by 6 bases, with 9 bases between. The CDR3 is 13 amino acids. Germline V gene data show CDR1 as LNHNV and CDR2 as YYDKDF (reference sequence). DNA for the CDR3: TGTGCCACCAGCAGAGCCTCCGGGGATGGCTACACCTTC. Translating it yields CATSRASGDGYTF.

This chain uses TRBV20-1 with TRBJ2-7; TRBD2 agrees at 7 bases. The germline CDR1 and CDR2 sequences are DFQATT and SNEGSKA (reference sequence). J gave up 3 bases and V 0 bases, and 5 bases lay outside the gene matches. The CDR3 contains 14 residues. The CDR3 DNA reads TGCAGTGCTAGAGATCCAGCGGGGTTCTACGAGCAGTACTTC. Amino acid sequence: CSARDPAGFYEQYF.

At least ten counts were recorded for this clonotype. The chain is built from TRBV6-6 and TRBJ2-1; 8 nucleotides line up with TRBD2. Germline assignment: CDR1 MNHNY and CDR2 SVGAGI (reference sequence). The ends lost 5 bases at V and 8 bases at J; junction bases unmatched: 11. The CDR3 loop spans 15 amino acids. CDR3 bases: TGTGCCAGCAGTCCTACTAGCGGAAGGGATGATGAGCAGTTCTTC. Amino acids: CASSPTSGRDDEQFF.

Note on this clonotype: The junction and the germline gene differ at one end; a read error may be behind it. CDR3 amino acids: CAWGMVTTVDF. The CDR3 nucleotides read TGTGCCTGGGGTATGGTCACGACGGTGGATTTT. This sequence joins TRBV30 and TRBJ1-3; D not certain. The CDR3 is made up of 11 amino acids. Germline CDR1 is GTSNPN and CDR2 is SVGIG (reference sequence).

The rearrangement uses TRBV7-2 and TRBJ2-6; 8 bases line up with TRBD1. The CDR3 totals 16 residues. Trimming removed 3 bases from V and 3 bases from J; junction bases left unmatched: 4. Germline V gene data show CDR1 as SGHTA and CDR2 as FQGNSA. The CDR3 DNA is TGTGCCAGCAGCTTCGCAGGGGGCTTTGGGGCCAACGTCCTGACTTTC. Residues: CASSFAGGFGANVLTF.